This TCR beta chain was identified during a study of blood T cell repertoires in COVID-19. CDR3 length: 16 amino acids. With V trimmed by 1 base and J by 4 bases, 11 bases remained unmatched. Germline CDR1 reads SGHRS; CDR2 reads YFSETQ. This clone qualifies as medium-sized. Original methodology: Estimates of nucleated cell counts were drawn from the amplification of reference gene primers. Repertoires were generated with immunoSEQ multiplex PCR, while TCRdb's copy carries only in-frame clones and drops some. That table is the source of V, J and clone size, and D and trimming were worked out from the DNA. The sample contains fewer than 300,000 clones, roughly 80% of which appear only once.

The gene calls are TRBV5-1 and TRBJ2-7; 7 nucleotides align to TRBD1. The sample was PBMCs or T cells enriched from blood (not recorded which). The TCR was taken from a man aged 40-49 years who had been exposed to COVID-19. The DNA of the CDR3 is TGCGCCAGCAGCTTGCGAGTCGGGACAGAGGGTTACGAGCAGTACTTC. Protein product: CASSLRVGTEGYEQYF.